This T cell receptor beta chain is from a study of T cells in Graves' hyperthyroidism and ophthalmopathy. Across the whole study: Peripheral blood was collected at initial diagnosis, before any treatment. Study observations and caveats: Progression to ophthalmopathy was predicted a median of roughly 6.6 months early.

This clonotype was recorded at least ten times. Its specificity is not known. CDR1 and CDR2 from the germline V gene are SGHVS and FQNEAQ. The CDR3 loop spans 13 amino acids. The V and J ends lost 6 bases and 7 bases respectively, with 16 bases between them. The investigators amplified TCR beta CDR3 regions from RNA transcripts. The HTBI set primed first-round TCR CDR3 RT-PCR. TCRdb ran MiXCR on the multiplex PCR reads and lists one entry per CDR3 protein. The data hold a few hundred thousand distinct CDR3 sequences, with nearly 15% observed a single time. A roughly 10 ml volume of fresh peripheral blood provided the PBMCs.

The sequenced material came from blood. The source is a woman aged 55-70 years with Graves' ophthalmopathy. The chain employs TRBV7-8 and TRBJ2-7, with D possibly TRBD2 on 5 matching bases. The CDR3 region has the DNA TGTGCCAGCAGAACGGACGAGCGCGGGGAGCAGTACTTC. This gives the protein CASRTDERGEQYF.